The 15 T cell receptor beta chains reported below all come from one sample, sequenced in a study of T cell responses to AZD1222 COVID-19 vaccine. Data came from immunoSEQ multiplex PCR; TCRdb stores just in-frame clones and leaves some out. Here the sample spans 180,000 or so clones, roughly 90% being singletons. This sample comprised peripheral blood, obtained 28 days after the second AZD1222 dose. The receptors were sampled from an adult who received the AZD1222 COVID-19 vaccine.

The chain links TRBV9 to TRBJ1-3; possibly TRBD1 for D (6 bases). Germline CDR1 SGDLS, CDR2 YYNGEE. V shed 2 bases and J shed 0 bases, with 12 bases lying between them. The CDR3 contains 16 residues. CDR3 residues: CASSVGAGSSGNTIYF. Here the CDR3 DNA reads TGTGCCAGCAGCGTGGGGGCCGGAAGCTCTGGAAACACCATATATTTT. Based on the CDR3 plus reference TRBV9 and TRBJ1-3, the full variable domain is DSGVTQTPKHLITATGQRVTLRCSPRSGDLSVYWYQQSLDQGLQFLIQYYNGEERAKGNILERFSAQQFPDLHSELNLSSLELGDSALYFCASSVGAGSSGNTIYFGEGSWLTVV.

The CDR3 coding sequence is TGTGCCAGCAGTGGAGCGACAGAGGAAGGCTACACCTTC. It translates to CASSGATEEGYTF. The chain has TRBV6-1 and TRBJ1-2; D possibly corresponds to TRBD1 (5 bases). The CDR3 is 13 residues long. Trimming left V 4 bases short and J 8 bases short, with 14 bases between. Germline lookup yields CDR1 MNHNS and CDR2 SASEGT.

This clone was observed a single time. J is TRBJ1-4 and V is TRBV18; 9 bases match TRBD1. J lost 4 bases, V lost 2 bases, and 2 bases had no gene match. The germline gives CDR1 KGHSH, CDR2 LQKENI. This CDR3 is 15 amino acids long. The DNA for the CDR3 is TGTGCCAGCTCACCAACGACAGGGGGTAATGAAAAACTGTTTTTT. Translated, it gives CASSPTTGGNEKLFF.

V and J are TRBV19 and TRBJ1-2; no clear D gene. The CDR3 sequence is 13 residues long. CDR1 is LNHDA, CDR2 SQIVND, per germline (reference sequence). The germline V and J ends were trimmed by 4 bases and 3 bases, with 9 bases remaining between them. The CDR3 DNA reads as TGTGCCAGTAGTACGAAAGAGTACTATGGCTACACCTTC. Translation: CASSTKEYYGYTF.

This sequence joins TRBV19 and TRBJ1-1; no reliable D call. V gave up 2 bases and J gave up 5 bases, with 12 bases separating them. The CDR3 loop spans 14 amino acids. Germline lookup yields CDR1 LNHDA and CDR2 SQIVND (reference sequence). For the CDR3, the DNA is TGTGCCAGTAGTATATCCGGGCGGCGGACTGAAGCTTTCTTT. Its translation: CASSISGRRTEAFF. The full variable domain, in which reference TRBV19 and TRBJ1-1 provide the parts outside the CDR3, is DGGITQSPKYLFRKEGQNVTLSCEQNLNHDAMYWYRQDPGQGLRLIYYSQIVNDFQKGDIAEGYSVSREKKESFPLTVTSAQKNPTAFYLCASSISGRRTEAFFGQGTRLTVV.

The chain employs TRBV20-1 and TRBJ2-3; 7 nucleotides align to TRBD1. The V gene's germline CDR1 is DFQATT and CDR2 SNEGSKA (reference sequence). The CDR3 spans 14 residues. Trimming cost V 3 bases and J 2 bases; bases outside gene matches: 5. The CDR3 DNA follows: TGCAGTGCTAGTCCAGGGGGTTACACAGATACGCAGTATTTT. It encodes CSASPGGYTDTQYF.

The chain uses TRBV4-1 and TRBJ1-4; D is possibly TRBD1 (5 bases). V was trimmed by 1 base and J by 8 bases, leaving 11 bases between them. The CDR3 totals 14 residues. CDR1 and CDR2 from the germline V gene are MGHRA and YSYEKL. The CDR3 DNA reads TGCGCCAGCAGCCAAGGCCGGGGACGGGAAAAACTGTTTTTT. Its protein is CASSQGRGREKLFF.

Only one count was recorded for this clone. This chain's CDR3 is CSVQGDRQPQHF. CDR3 DNA sequence: TGCAGCGTCCAGGGGGACCGTCAGCCCCAGCATTTT. The rearrangement joins TRBV29-1 to TRBJ1-5, with 7 nucleotides matching TRBD1. Germline V gives CDR1 SQVTM, CDR2 ANQGSEA. This CDR3 comprises 12 residues. V was clipped by 6 bases and J by 6 bases; unmatched bases: 5.

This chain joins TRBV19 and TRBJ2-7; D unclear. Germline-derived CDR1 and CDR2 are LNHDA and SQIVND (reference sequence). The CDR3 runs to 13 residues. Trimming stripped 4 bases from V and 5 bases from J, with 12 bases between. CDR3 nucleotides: TGTGCCAGTAGTACTGGACGGTCCCACGAGCAGTACTTC. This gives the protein CASSTGRSHEQYF.

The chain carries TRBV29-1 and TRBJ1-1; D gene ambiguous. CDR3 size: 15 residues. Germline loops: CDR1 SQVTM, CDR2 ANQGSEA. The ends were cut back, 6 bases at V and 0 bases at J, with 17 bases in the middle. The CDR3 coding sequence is TGCAGCGTCGCTTCCGCTTTGCAAGTGAACACTGAAGCTTTCTTT. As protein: CSVASALQVNTEAFF.

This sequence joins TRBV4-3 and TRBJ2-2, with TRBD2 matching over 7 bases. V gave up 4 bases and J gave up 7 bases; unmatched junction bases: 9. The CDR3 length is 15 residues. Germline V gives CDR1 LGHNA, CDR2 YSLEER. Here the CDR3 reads CASSLSGLADGELFF. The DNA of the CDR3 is TGCGCCAGCAGCCTAAGCGGGCTAGCGGACGGGGAGCTGTTTTTT.

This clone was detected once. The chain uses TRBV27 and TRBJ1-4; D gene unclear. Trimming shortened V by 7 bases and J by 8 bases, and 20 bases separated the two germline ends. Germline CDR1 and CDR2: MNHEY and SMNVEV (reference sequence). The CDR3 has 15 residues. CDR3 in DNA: TGTGCCAGCACCCGCATTCTGGAGGCAGGCGAAAAACTGTTTTTT. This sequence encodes CASTRILEAGEKLFF.

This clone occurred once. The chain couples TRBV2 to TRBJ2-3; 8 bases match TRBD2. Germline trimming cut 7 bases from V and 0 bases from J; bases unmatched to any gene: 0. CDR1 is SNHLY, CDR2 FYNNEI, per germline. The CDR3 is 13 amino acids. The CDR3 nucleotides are TGTGCCAGCAAGCGGGGGAGCACAGATACGCAGTATTTT. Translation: CASKRGSTDTQYF. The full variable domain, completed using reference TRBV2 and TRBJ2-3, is EPEVTQTPSHQVTQMGQEVILRCVPISNHLYFYWYRQILGQKVEFLVSFYNNEISEKSEIFDDQFSVERPDGSNFTLKIRSTKLEDSAMYFCASKRGSTDTQYFGPGTRLTVL.

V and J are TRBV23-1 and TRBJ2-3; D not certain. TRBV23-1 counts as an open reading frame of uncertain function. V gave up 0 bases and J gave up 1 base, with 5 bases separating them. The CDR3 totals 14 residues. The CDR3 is CASSQSNGTDTQYF. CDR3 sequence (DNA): TGCGCCAGCAGTCAATCCAACGGCACAGATACGCAGTATTTT.

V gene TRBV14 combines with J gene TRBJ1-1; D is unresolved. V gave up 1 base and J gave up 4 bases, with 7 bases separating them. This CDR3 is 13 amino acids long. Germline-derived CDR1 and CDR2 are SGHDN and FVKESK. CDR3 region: CASSQGRITEAFF. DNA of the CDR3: TGTGCCAGCAGCCAAGGAAGGATCACTGAAGCTTTCTTT. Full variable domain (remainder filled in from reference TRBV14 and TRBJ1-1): EAGVTQFPSHSVIEKGQTVTLRCDPISGHDNLYWYRRVMGKEIKFLLHFVKESKQDESGMPNNRFLAERTGGTYSTLKVQPAELEDSGVYFCASSQGRITEAFFGQGTRLTVV.